The 21 T cell receptor beta chains listed next were all sequenced from one sample in a study of blood T cell repertoires in COVID-19. Produced via immunoSEQ multiplex PCR; TCRdb's table is partial and in-frame only. The top ten hold just over 2.5% of the sample, which has roughly 160,000 clones, about 87% seen once. The sample taken for sequencing was peripheral blood. Every receptor here comes from a woman of 80 years or more with COVID-19, enrolled during active disease.

The chain has TRBV5-8 and TRBJ2-1, with 8 bases lining up with TRBD2. Looked up from germline, CDR1 is SGHTS and CDR2 is YDEGEE. This CDR3 has 15 amino acids. The J segment lost 2 bases and the V segment lost 0 bases, leaving 1 base of the junction unmatched. CDR3 protein: CASSLVSGTYNEQFF. The CDR3 DNA follows: TGTGCCAGCAGCTTGGTTAGCGGGACCTACAATGAGCAGTTCTTC.

The J gene is TRBJ2-1, the V gene TRBV6-6, with 7 bases identical to TRBD2. From germline, CDR1 is MNHNY and CDR2 SVGAGI (reference sequence). Trimming took 10 bases from V and 6 from J; bases not matched to a gene: 12. The CDR3 has 14 amino acids. CDR3 in DNA: TGTGCCACCGGCTGGGGGAGGGGAAGCAATGAGCAGTTCTTC. Amino acid sequence: CATGWGRGSNEQFF.

Worth noting for this clone: The same CDR3 is also encoded by other DNA sequences in this sample. V gene TRBV6-6 combines with J gene TRBJ2-1; 7 nucleotides agree with TRBD1. V was clipped by 8 bases and J by 3 bases; unmatched bases: 4. CDR3 size: 13 residues. The germline V gene encodes CDR1 MNHNY and CDR2 SVGAGI (reference sequence). The CDR3 coding sequence is TGTGCCAGCTCCCGGGACAGCTACAATGAGCAGTTCTTC. As protein: CASSRDSYNEQFF.

The V call is TRBV21-1, the J call TRBJ2-4; TRBD2 is taken as the D call from the table, unchecked against the DNA. TRBV21-1 is a pseudogene locus. This CDR3 region has 17 residues. As DNA, the CDR3 is TGTGCCAGCAGCAAAAGAATTAGCTGGTGGTCCAAAAACATTCAGTACTTC. Translation gives CASSKRISWWSKNIQYF.

The V and J genes are TRBV11-2 and TRBJ2-1, with 10 bases that match TRBD2. The CDR3 loop spans 14 amino acids. V dropped 11 bases and J dropped 7; count of bases not matched to a gene: 11. CDR1 SGHAT and CDR2 FQNNGV come from the germline V gene. CDR3 nucleotide sequence: TGTGCCGGGTCACCTAGCGGGAGTTTTAATGAGCAGTTCTTC. Translation gives CAGSPSGSFNEQFF.

This clone was counted between two and nine times. The chain is built from TRBV11-1 and TRBJ2-1; tentatively, D is TRBD2 (6 bases). Germline CDR1 SGHAT, CDR2 FQDESV (reference sequence). V lost 3 bases and J 8 bases, leaving 14 bases between the germline ends. The CDR3 spans 14 residues. CDR3 residues: CASSFAGSWDEQFF. DNA of the CDR3: TGTGCCAGCAGCTTCGCCGGGAGCTGGGATGAGCAGTTCTTC.

The genes are TRBV27 and TRBJ1-5, with D unresolved. Trimming took off 2 bases at V and 2 bases at J, with 16 bases between the two ends. Germline values: CDR1 MNHEY, CDR2 SMNVEV (reference sequence). This CDR3 contains 17 residues. CDR3 nucleotides: TGTGCCAGCAGTTTAGGGCCTCGGGATATGGGCAATCAGCCCCAGCATTTT. Protein product: CASSLGPRDMGNQPQHF.

The rearrangement links TRBV19 to TRBJ1-2, with D possibly being TRBD1 (6 bases). The CDR3 is 15 amino acids. The V gene lost 2 bases and the J gene lost 8 bases, with 18 bases spanning the gap. CDR1 and CDR2 (germline): LNHDA, SQIVND (reference sequence). CDR3 residues: CASSIFPGQISGYTF. DNA of the CDR3: TGTGCCAGTAGTATATTTCCGGGACAAATCTCGGGCTACACCTTC.

This chain joins TRBV5-4 and TRBJ2-7, with TRBD2 matching 16 bases. Unmatched junction bases numbered 4, after V lost 2 bases and J lost 2 bases. The germline gives CDR1 SGHNT, CDR2 YYREEE (reference sequence). The CDR3 spans 17 residues. CDR3 protein: CASSLGTSGRGTYEQYF. The CDR3 nucleotides read TGTGCCAGCAGCTTAGGGACTAGCGGGAGGGGCACCTACGAGCAGTACTTC.

V is TRBV7-3 and J is TRBJ1-6; D remains unclear. The V and J ends lost 1 base and 9 bases respectively, with 7 bases between them. This CDR3 spans 13 amino acids. Germline V lookup: CDR1 SGHTA, CDR2 FQGTGA. The CDR3 here is CASSLRQFSPLHF. The DNA of the CDR3 is TGTGCCAGCAGCTTAAGACAATTTTCACCCCTCCACTTT.

This chain uses TRBV6-5 with TRBJ2-7, with a tentative D call TRBD1 (5 bases). This CDR3 spans 13 amino acids. Germline assignment: CDR1 MNHEY and CDR2 SVGAGI. Between the trimmed V and J ends, which lost 4 bases and 1 base, there was a span of 8 bases. The DNA of the CDR3 is TGTGCCAGCAGTTCGGACACATCCTACGAGCAGTACTTC. Its translation is CASSSDTSYEQYF.

The V call is TRBV5-6, the J call TRBJ2-1; TRBD1 might be the D (5 bases). V was cut by 0 bases and J by 7 bases, with 11 bases left in between. The CDR3 runs to 14 residues. Germline CDR1 is SGHDT and CDR2 is YYEEEE. This chain's CDR3 is CASSLERGRNEQFF. The DNA of the CDR3 is TGTGCCAGCAGCTTGGAAAGGGGAAGGAATGAGCAGTTCTTC.

V and J are TRBV11-2 and TRBJ2-2, with D possibly TRBD1 on 7 matching bases. V was shortened by 7 bases and J by 5 bases, with 20 bases between the two germline ends. Per germline, CDR1 SGHAT and CDR2 FQNNGV. The CDR3 covers 16 residues. CDR3 DNA: TGTGCCAGCATCGATAACAGGAGGGGGCGGACCGGGGAGCTGTTTTTT. Translating gives CASIDNRRGRTGELFF.

This chain connects TRBV6-5 to TRBJ2-7; 7 nucleotides align to TRBD2. The junction had 6 bases not matched to a gene; V was cut back by 6 bases and J by 4 bases. Germline values: CDR1 MNHEY, CDR2 SVGAGI. The CDR3 loop spans 13 amino acids. CDR3 residues: CASSKTSAYEQYF. CDR3 DNA sequence: TGTGCCAGCAGCAAAACTAGCGCGTACGAGCAGTACTTC.

The chain is built from TRBV7-2 and TRBJ1-3, with no clear D. Germline CDR1 SGHTA, CDR2 FQGNSA. The length of the CDR3 is 16 residues. Trimming left V 1 base short and J 0 bases short, with 10 bases between. The CDR3 sequence: CASSLGVGISGNTIYF. The CDR3 nucleotides are TGTGCCAGCAGCTTAGGGGTGGGCATCTCTGGAAACACCATATATTTT. Full variable domain (outside the CDR3, taken from reference TRBV7-2 and TRBJ1-3): GAGVSQSPSNKVTEKGKDVELRCDPISGHTALYWYRQSLGQGLEFLIYFQGNSAPDKSGLPSDRFSAERTGGSVSTLTIQRTQQEDSAVYLCASSLGVGISGNTIYFGEGSWLTVV.

The V and J genes are TRBV4-3 and TRBJ2-1; 9 positions agree with TRBD2. The CDR3 totals 18 residues. Trimming cost V 0 bases and J 0 bases; bases outside gene matches: 6. Germline CDR1 is LGHNA and CDR2 is YSLEER. The CDR3 loop reads CASSQDPSGASSYNEQFF. Written as DNA, the CDR3 is TGCGCCAGCAGCCAAGACCCTAGCGGGGCCAGCTCCTACAATGAGCAGTTCTTC.

In this sample, this clone turned up once. This sequence joins TRBV6-5 and TRBJ1-2, with a weak D call TRBD1 (6 bases). V was clipped by 5 bases and J by 4 bases, with 17 bases between them. This CDR3 has 15 amino acids. From germline, CDR1 is MNHEY and CDR2 SVGAGI. The CDR3, as DNA: TGTGCCAGCAGTAACGAGGGCCAGGGGTCCTATGGCTACACCTTC. It codes for CASSNEGQGSYGYTF.

The chain combines TRBV6-5 with TRBJ1-1; D uncertain. Germline V gene lookup returns CDR1 MNHEY and CDR2 SVGAGI. Trimming removed 1 base from V and 7 bases from J, with 13 bases in between. The CDR3 is 14 residues long. CDR3 sequence: CASSYFAKISEAFF. CDR3 bases: TGTGCCAGCAGTTACTTTGCCAAGATCAGTGAAGCTTTCTTT.

The genes are TRBV11-2 and TRBJ1-2, with D possibly being TRBD1 (6 bases). Germline values: CDR1 SGHAT, CDR2 FQNNGV. V gave up 5 bases and J gave up 4 bases, with 17 bases separating them. The CDR3 runs 15 residues. DNA for the CDR3: TGTGCCAGCAGCCCGATACAGGGTCCGGGCTATGGCTACACCTTC. Translation gives CASSPIQGPGYGYTF.

The chain recombines TRBV5-6 with TRBJ2-7; 7 bases match TRBD1. Germline trimming cut 4 bases from V and 0 bases from J; bases unmatched to any gene: 4. Germline V gene lookup returns CDR1 SGHDT and CDR2 YYEEEE. The CDR3 covers 14 residues. CDR3 nucleotide sequence: TGTGCCAGCAGCCGCCGGGACAGCTCCTACGAGCAGTACTTC. Protein product: CASSRRDSSYEQYF.

In this sample, this clone turned up a few times. The chain links TRBV11-3 to TRBJ2-1, with TRBD2 matching over 8 bases. Trimming removed 5 bases from V and 9 bases from J; junction bases left unmatched: 6. CDR3 length: 13 amino acids. The germline CDR1 and CDR2 sequences are SGHNT and YENEEA. The CDR3 reads CASSTGTRGEQFF. The CDR3 bases are TGTGCCAGCAGCACCGGGACTAGAGGTGAGCAGTTCTTC.